This T cell receptor (beta chain) was recovered during a study of blood T cell repertoires in COVID-19. Overall study context: Spain, Italy and the United States supplied samples that represented acute and convalescent COVID-19. The cDNA or gDNA used as material had been derived from T cells, B-cell-depleted T cells, or PBMCs.

Only in-frame clones appear in the TCRdb table, and some are missing; sequencing was by immunoSEQ multiplex PCR. The sample consists of around 75,000 clones, about 90% of them appearing once. The sample holds one count of this clone. The CDR3 totals 15 residues. The ends were cut back, 1 base at V and 2 bases at J, with 9 bases in the middle. The germline CDR1 and CDR2 sequences are LGHDT and YNNKEL (reference sequence). This TCR derives from a human donor in a cohort sampled during active COVID-19. The sample taken for sequencing was peripheral blood. The chain links TRBV3-1 (or the pseudogene TRBV3-2) to TRBJ1-3; maybe TRBD1 (5 bases). The CDR3 spells CASSQADTTGNTIYF. DNA of the CDR3: TGTGCCAGCAGCCAAGCGGACACTACTGGAAACACCATATATTTT.